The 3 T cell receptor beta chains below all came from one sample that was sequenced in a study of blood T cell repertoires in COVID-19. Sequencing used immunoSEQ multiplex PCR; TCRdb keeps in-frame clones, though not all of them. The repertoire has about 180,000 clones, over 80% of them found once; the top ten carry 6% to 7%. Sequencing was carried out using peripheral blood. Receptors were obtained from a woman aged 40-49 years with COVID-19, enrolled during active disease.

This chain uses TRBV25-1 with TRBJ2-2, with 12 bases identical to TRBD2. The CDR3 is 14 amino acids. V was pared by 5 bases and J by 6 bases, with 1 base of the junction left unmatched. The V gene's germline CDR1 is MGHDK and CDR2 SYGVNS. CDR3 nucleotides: TGTGCCAGCAGTTCTAGCGGGGGGGCCGGGGAGCTGTTTTTT. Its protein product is CASSSSGGAGELFF.

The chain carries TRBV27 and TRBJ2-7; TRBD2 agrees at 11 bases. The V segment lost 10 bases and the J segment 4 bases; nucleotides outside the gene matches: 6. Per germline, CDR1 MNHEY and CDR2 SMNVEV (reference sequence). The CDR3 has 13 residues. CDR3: CATKLAGGYEQYF. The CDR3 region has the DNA TGTGCCACCAAGCTAGCGGGAGGTTACGAGCAGTACTTC.

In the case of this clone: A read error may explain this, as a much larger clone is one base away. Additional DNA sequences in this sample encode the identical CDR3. The CDR3, as DNA: TGTGCCAGTAGTATCTCGGTCTATGGCTACACCTTC. This gives the protein CASSISVYGYTF. V usage is TRBV19 and J usage is TRBJ1-2; D is undetermined. This CDR3 has 12 residues. Trimming took off 3 bases at V and 4 bases at J, with 6 bases between the two ends. CDR1 LNHDA and CDR2 SQIVND come from the germline V gene (reference sequence).